Each of the 9 T cell receptor beta chains below was sequenced from the same sample in a study of T-cell memory formation after mild COVID-19. Using its own MiXCR run on the 5' RACE reads, TCRdb lists one record per CDR3 protein. The data contain hundreds of thousands of distinct CDR3 sequences, around 27% of them singletons. Sequenced sample: PBMCs or a T cell subset sorted from them (not recorded which). The receptor set was obtained from an adult woman who had mild COVID-19 (a few samples of this study predate the infection). Cell type and time point are not known.

This clonotype was detected once. The chain combines TRBV19 with TRBJ1-1; TRBD1 is a possible D gene (6 bases). V was shortened by 0 bases and J by 6 bases, with 11 bases between the two germline ends. CDR3 length equals 14 residues. Germline V lookup: CDR1 LNHDA, CDR2 SQIVND (reference sequence). CDR3 DNA sequence: TGTGCCAGTAGTATAGACAGGGGAACACCTGAAGCTTTCTTT. Translation gives CASSIDRGTPEAFF. Together with reference TRBV19 and TRBJ1-1, the CDR3 gives the full variable domain: DGGITQSPKYLFRKEGQNVTLSCEQNLNHDAMYWYRQDPGQGLRLIYYSQIVNDFQKGDIAEGYSVSREKKESFPLTVTSAQKNPTAFYLCASSIDRGTPEAFFGQGTRLTVV.

This clonotype was seen only a few times. The gene calls are TRBV21-1 and TRBJ2-5. TRBV21-1 is described as a pseudogene. CDR3 length: 14 residues. The CDR3: CASSKVYSQETQYF. CDR3 sequence (DNA): TGTGCCAGCAGCAAAGTCTACAGCCAAGAGACCCAGTACTTC.

The chain's CDR3 is CASSRGTVNEQFF. DNA for the CDR3: TGTGCCAGCAGCCGCGGGACTGTCAATGAGCAGTTCTTC. The chain recombines TRBV28 with TRBJ2-1; D possibly corresponds to TRBD2 (6 bases). The CDR3 has 13 residues. V gave up 6 bases and J gave up 6 bases, with 12 bases separating them. Germline assignment: CDR1 MDHEN and CDR2 SYDVKM.

The chain carries TRBV4-3 and TRBJ2-3; TRBD1 is a possible D gene (7 bases). This CDR3 has 16 residues. Germline V lookup: CDR1 LGHNA, CDR2 YSLEER. Trimming removed 1 base at V and 3 bases at J, with 14 bases between. The CDR3 DNA follows: TGCGCCAGCAGCCAAGTGCTGGAGGGGGCTACAGATACGCAGTATTTT. The encoded protein is CASSQVLEGATDTQYF.

The chain combines TRBV21-1 with TRBJ2-4. TRBV21-1 is shown as a pseudogene. This CDR3 has 16 residues. Written as DNA, the CDR3 is TGTGCCAGCAGCTTACGCTGTGGAGAGGCCAAAAACATTCAGTACTTC. It encodes CASSLRCGEAKNIQYF.

The J gene is TRBJ1-1, the V gene TRBV14; D is unclear. V was trimmed by 3 bases and J by 6 bases, leaving 14 bases between them. Germline lookup yields CDR1 SGHDN and CDR2 FVKESK. The CDR3 is made up of 14 amino acids. CDR3 sequence reads: CASSQLDRLAEAFF. CDR3 in DNA: TGTGCCAGCAGCCAGCTGGACCGCTTGGCTGAAGCTTTCTTT.

This rearrangement joins TRBV9 to TRBJ2-7; TRBD2 agrees at 8 bases. The CDR3 has 14 residues. The germline V gene encodes CDR1 SGDLS and CDR2 YYNGEE. V dropped 0 bases and J dropped 9; count of bases not matched to a gene: 8. The CDR3 DNA sequence: TGTGCCAGCAGCGTAGATACTAGCGGAAGGATGCAGTACTTC. This encodes CASSVDTSGRMQYF.

This sequence joins TRBV20-1 and TRBJ2-3; TRBD1 aligns across 7 bases. The CDR3 totals 12 residues. V shed 3 bases and J 9 bases; nucleotides not matched to a gene: 6. CDR1 DFQATT and CDR2 SNEGSKA come from the germline V gene (reference sequence). The CDR3 is CSARDRPATQYF. The CDR3 coding sequence is TGCAGTGCTAGGGACAGGCCGGCGACGCAGTATTTT.

The chain recombines TRBV5-6 with TRBJ2-3; 10 nucleotides align to TRBD1. After removal of 3 bases from V and 1 base from J, the junction contained 11 bases not matched to a gene. The germline V gene has CDR1 SGHDT and CDR2 YYEEEE. The CDR3 extends over 18 amino acids. The DNA of the CDR3 is TGTGCCAGCAGCTCGTCACCGGGACAGGGGAGCGGCACAGATACGCAGTATTTT. Encoded protein: CASSSSPGQGSGTDTQYF.